This passage covers 20 T cell receptor beta chains from one sample sequenced in a study of T cell responses to AZD1222 COVID-19 vaccine (dated by TCRdb to the early 2020s). Libraries were built with the immunoSEQ multiplex PCR assay. TCRdb took over this immuneACCESS table, retaining in-frame rearrangements with V and J assigned. Such tables are incomplete; in checked studies, under half of the missing clones stem from an unresolved V gene, and the remainder is unexplained. The sample table shows about 92,000 clones, and almost 90% are seen once. The ten largest clonotypes hold about 9.4% of the sample. In light of the paper, this sample's time point label describes: baseline before first vaccination. Taken with the paper, the label for treatment or condition translates to: meningococcal conjugate vaccine given as trial control. This specimen consisted of peripheral blood, obtained on day 0 of MenACWY control vaccination. The source is an adult in good health.

The chain is built from TRBV19 and TRBJ2-1, with D unclear. Per the germline V gene, CDR1 is LNHDA and CDR2 is SQIVND (reference sequence). With 1 base removed from V and 2 bases from J, the gap between germline ends came to 9 bases. The CDR3 is 15 residues long. As DNA, the CDR3 is TGTGCCAGTAGTATAGCGGAGCATCCCTACAATGAGCAGTTCTTC. Its protein is CASSIAEHPYNEQFF.

This clone is a singleton in its sample. J is TRBJ1-3 and V is TRBV2, with a possible D match to TRBD1 (6 bases). Trimming took 4 bases from V and 3 from J, leaving 10 bases between them. Germline V gives CDR1 SNHLY, CDR2 FYNNEI. The CDR3 loop spans 14 amino acids. DNA for the CDR3: TGTGCCAGCAGTGTCAGGGGCGGTGGAAACACCATATATTTT. As protein: CASSVRGGGNTIYF.

The rearrangement uses TRBV15 and TRBJ1-5, with D hard to call. V lost 2 bases and J lost 7, with 15 bases in between. Germline-derived CDR1 and CDR2 are LNHNV and YYDKDF (reference sequence). The CDR3 consists of 15 residues. The CDR3 coding sequence is TGTGCCACCAGCAGATCCCCTAGGACGGAACAGCCCCAGCATTTT. This codes for CATSRSPRTEQPQHF.

The genes are TRBV7-9 and TRBJ1-1, with D perhaps TRBD1 (5 bases). Looked up from germline, CDR1 is SEHNR and CDR2 is FQNEAQ (reference sequence). V lost 6 bases to trimming and J lost 5 bases, with 19 bases between them. This CDR3 region has 15 residues. CDR3 sequence (DNA): TGTGCCAGCAGTTCGCGACAGTTTGATCGGACTGAAGCTTTCTTT. As protein: CASSSRQFDRTEAFF.

This clone was picked up one time. The gene calls are TRBV19 and TRBJ1-6, with 9 bases lining up with TRBD1. Looked up from germline, CDR1 is LNHDA and CDR2 is SQIVND (reference sequence). The trim removed 7 bases at V and 12 bases at J, leaving 4 bases unmatched. The CDR3 sequence is 12 residues long. CDR3: CASTTGGRPLHF. DNA of the CDR3: TGTGCCAGTACTACAGGGGGCCGACCCCTCCACTTT.

This clone was counted a single time. The chain links TRBV4-3 to TRBJ2-4; possibly TRBD1 for D (6 bases). The CDR3 has 21 residues. CDR1 and CDR2 from the germline V gene are LGHNA and YSLEER. V was trimmed by 0 bases and J by 0 bases, leaving 24 bases between them. CDR3: CASSQDIVRTAGPLAKNIQYF. DNA for the CDR3: TGCGCCAGCAGCCAAGATATTGTCCGGACAGCCGGCCCGCTAGCCAAAAACATTCAGTACTTC.

The rearrangement links TRBV6-2 or TRBV6-3 to TRBJ1-4; no clear D gene. V lost 2 bases and J 0 bases, leaving 13 bases between the germline ends. Germline CDR1 is MNHEY and CDR2 is SVGEGT. This CDR3 is 17 amino acids long. This CDR3 reads CASSYPRDGSTNEKLFF. CDR3 DNA sequence: TGTGCCAGCAGTTACCCTCGCGACGGTTCAACTAATGAAAAACTGTTTTTT.

This chain uses TRBV19 with TRBJ1-4, with 7 bases lining up with TRBD1. This CDR3 is 16 amino acids long. The V segment lost 5 bases and the J segment 8 bases; nucleotides outside the gene matches: 14. Germline values: CDR1 LNHDA, CDR2 SQIVND (reference sequence). CDR3 residues: CASSLSNRGLEEKLFF. The CDR3 region has the DNA TGTGCCAGTAGTCTCTCTAACAGGGGATTAGAGGAAAAACTGTTTTTT. The whole variable domain, remainder taken from reference TRBV19 and TRBJ1-4, is DGGITQSPKYLFRKEGQNVTLSCEQNLNHDAMYWYRQDPGQGLRLIYYSQIVNDFQKGDIAEGYSVSREKKESFPLTVTSAQKNPTAFYLCASSLSNRGLEEKLFFGSGTQLSVL.

The V gene is TRBV6-2 or TRBV6-3, the J gene TRBJ2-1, with a possible D match to TRBD2 (7 bases). The CDR3 covers 14 residues. Germline assignment: CDR1 MNHEY and CDR2 SVGEGT. V was pared by 4 bases and J by 8 bases, with 15 bases between. The CDR3 sequence is CASSSRGAGDEQFF. Here the CDR3 DNA reads TGTGCCAGCAGTTCCCGGGGGGCTGGCGATGAGCAGTTCTTC.

The CDR3 nucleotides are TGTGCCAGCAGTGAGGGGGCCACCGGGGAGCTGTTTTTT. This sequence encodes CASSEGATGELFF. The V gene is TRBV6-4, the J gene TRBJ2-2, with a tentative D call TRBD1 (6 bases). CDR1 and CDR2 from the germline V gene are MRHNA and SNTAGT. This CDR3 spans 13 amino acids. V lost 3 bases, J lost 4 bases, and 6 bases lay in between.

The chain is built from TRBV12-3 or TRBV12-4 and TRBJ1-3; D is undetermined. The CDR3 extends over 12 amino acids. V gave up 2 bases and J gave up 6 bases, with 5 bases separating them. CDR3 amino acids: CASSLMENTIYF. CDR3 DNA sequence: TGTGCCAGCAGTTTAATGGAAAACACCATATATTTT.

V and J are TRBV6-5 and TRBJ2-1; TRBD1 matches at 9 bases. From germline, CDR1 is MNHEY and CDR2 SVGAGI. The trim removed 2 bases at V and 6 bases at J, leaving 5 bases unmatched. This CDR3 comprises 15 residues. The CDR3 reads CASSYKGTGPNEQFF. As DNA, the CDR3 is TGTGCCAGCAGTTACAAAGGGACAGGGCCCAATGAGCAGTTCTTC.

The chain couples TRBV5-1 to TRBJ2-1; 12 positions agree with TRBD2. Germline CDR1 and CDR2: SGHRS and YFSETQ. The CDR3 contains 20 residues. V lost 4 bases and J lost 0; bases outside the gene matches: 14. The CDR3 DNA follows: TGCGCCAGCAGCCTGGGACTAGCGGGCAGAACGACACCCTCCTACAATGAGCAGTTCTTC. It codes for CASSLGLAGRTTPSYNEQFF.

The CDR3: CASTPPGDGTGRYEQYF. In nucleotides, the CDR3 is TGCGCCAGCACCCCCCCTGGGGATGGGACAGGACGGTACGAGCAGTACTTC. J is TRBJ2-7 and V is TRBV23-1; 8 positions agree with TRBD1. TRBV23-1 is placed among ORFs of uncertain function. CDR3 size: 17 residues. V gave up 7 bases and J gave up 4 bases; unmatched junction bases: 18.

V is TRBV2 and J is TRBJ1-3; D unclear. V lost 3 bases, J lost 4 bases, and 19 bases lay in between. The CDR3 runs to 17 residues. The germline gives CDR1 SNHLY, CDR2 FYNNEI. Here the CDR3 DNA reads TGTGCCAGCAGTGATGGTCGGGGTAGGGTTTACGGAAACACCATATATTTT. It yields the protein CASSDGRGRVYGNTIYF.

Points on this clone: The junction shows a germline mismatch at one end, possibly a read error. The rearrangement links TRBV28 to TRBJ1-5; TRBD1 agrees at 9 bases. CDR1 MDHEN and CDR2 SYDVKM come from the germline V gene. This CDR3 is 16 amino acids long. Here the CDR3 DNA reads TGCGCCAGCAGTCCCGGGACAGGGCTGGGCAATCAGCCCCAGCATTTT. Translation gives CASSPGTGLGNQPQHF.

The V and J genes are TRBV29-1 and TRBJ2-1; 7 nucleotides agree with TRBD1. V trimming: 4 bases; J trimming: 9 bases; junction bases outside the gene matches: 12. The germline V gene encodes CDR1 SQVTM and CDR2 ANQGSEA. This CDR3 is built from 14 residues. CDR3 sequence (DNA): TGCAGCGTTGCTCAAACAGGGGATTTCGGTGAGCAGTTCTTC. Its translation is CSVAQTGDFGEQFF.

The J gene is TRBJ2-2, the V gene TRBV7-2, with D maybe TRBD2 (5 bases). The CDR3 runs to 15 residues. Trimming left V 4 bases short and J 1 base short, with 10 bases between. Looked up from germline, CDR1 is SGHTA and CDR2 is FQGNSA. CDR3 protein: CASSSGLMNTGELFF. The DNA for the CDR3 is TGTGCCAGCAGCTCCGGACTTATGAACACCGGGGAGCTGTTTTTT.

The gene calls are TRBV25-1 and TRBJ1-3; D remains unclear. Germline lookup yields CDR1 MGHDK and CDR2 SYGVNS. V lost 4 bases and J 0 bases, leaving 7 bases between the germline ends. CDR3 size: 14 residues. The CDR3 DNA follows: TGTGCCAGCAGTGCCCACGGCTCTGGAAACACCATATATTTT. It yields the protein CASSAHGSGNTIYF.

The chain carries TRBV28 and TRBJ2-7; D is unresolved. Trimming pared 7 bases from V and 4 bases from J, leaving 8 bases between. This CDR3 is 11 amino acids long. Germline V CDR1 and CDR2: MDHEN, SYDVKM. The CDR3 region has the DNA TGTGCCAGCACCAAGGGTTACGAGCAGTACTTC. This codes for CASTKGYEQYF.